The 9 T cell receptor beta chains below come from one sample, sequenced in a study of T cell changes during pregnancy in multiple sclerosis. Assay used: immunoSEQ multiplex PCR; TCRdb lists only in-frame clones, some missing. Counted here are over 50,000 clones, just over 90% occurring once; the ten biggest clones make up around 1.9%. Sequencing was performed on peripheral blood, taken in the second trimester of pregnancy. The receptors derive from a female donor with multiple sclerosis, enrolled in a pregnancy study.

CDR3 sequence (DNA): TGTGCCAGCAGTCCCTACGGAGGCGGGAGCTCCTACGAGCAGTACTTC. Translating gives CASSPYGGGSSYEQYF. The V gene is TRBV27, the J gene TRBJ2-7; TRBD2 matches 7 bases. The V segment lost 5 bases and the J segment 0 bases; nucleotides outside the gene matches: 10. This CDR3 region has 16 residues. Germline-derived CDR1 and CDR2 are MNHEY and SMNVEV (reference sequence).

The V and J genes are TRBV19 and TRBJ2-1, with D perhaps matching TRBD2 (6 bases). The CDR3 contains 16 residues. CDR1 is LNHDA, CDR2 SQIVND, per germline (reference sequence). Trimming left V 6 bases short and J 4 bases short, with 19 bases between. The CDR3 here is CASRDRERGVYNEQFF. In DNA, the CDR3 is TGTGCCAGTAGGGATCGGGAGAGGGGTGTGTACAATGAGCAGTTCTTC.

This clone came up once. The rearrangement links TRBV19 to TRBJ2-5; D is possibly TRBD1 (7 bases). Germline V CDR1 and CDR2: LNHDA, SQIVND (reference sequence). V was clipped by 4 bases and J by 5 bases, with 17 bases between them. The CDR3 has 15 residues. The CDR3 spells CASSTLGGRGETQYF. In DNA, the CDR3 is TGTGCCAGTAGTACATTGGGGGGCAGGGGGGAGACCCAGTACTTC. The full variable domain, rest sourced from reference TRBV19 and TRBJ2-5, is DGGITQSPKYLFRKEGQNVTLSCEQNLNHDAMYWYRQDPGQGLRLIYYSQIVNDFQKGDIAEGYSVSREKKESFPLTVTSAQKNPTAFYLCASSTLGGRGETQYFGPGTRLLVL.

The V and J genes are TRBV7-2 and TRBJ2-7, with TRBD2 identical over 11 bases. After removal of 0 bases from V and 2 bases from J, the junction contained 9 bases not matched to a gene. The CDR3 is 18 amino acids. Germline loops: CDR1 SGHTA, CDR2 FQGNSA. The CDR3 spells CASSLAALAGGRPYEQYF. In DNA form, the CDR3 reads TGTGCCAGCAGCTTAGCTGCGTTAGCGGGAGGGCGGCCCTACGAGCAGTACTTC.

The V gene is TRBV4-1, the J gene TRBJ2-5; a possible D gene is TRBD2 (6 bases). Germline-derived CDR1 and CDR2 are MGHRA and YSYEKL. Trimming left V 0 bases short and J 4 bases short, with 9 bases between. This CDR3 region has 14 residues. The CDR3 region has the DNA TGCGCCAGCAGCCAAGAGCGGGGAGTAGAGACCCAGTACTTC. This encodes CASSQERGVETQYF.

The rearrangement joins TRBV7-2 to TRBJ2-7, with 9 nucleotides matching TRBD1. Germline V gives CDR1 SGHTA, CDR2 FQGNSA. The CDR3 is made up of 14 amino acids. The J segment lost 3 bases and the V segment lost 5 bases, leaving 5 bases of the junction unmatched. The CDR3 region has the DNA TGTGCCAGCAGCCCGACAGGGGGTAACTACGAGCAGTACTTC. Translating gives CASSPTGGNYEQYF.

The chain couples TRBV11-1 to TRBJ2-1; 8 bases match TRBD2. This CDR3 comprises 18 residues. The germline V gene encodes CDR1 SGHAT and CDR2 FQDESV (reference sequence). V shed 4 bases, J shed 0 bases, and the junction held 11 bases outside the gene matches. The CDR3 DNA reads TGTGCCAGCAGCTCCAAACTTTTAGCGGGACGCTCCTACAATGAGCAGTTCTTC. Translated: CASSSKLLAGRSYNEQFF.

The rearrangement joins TRBV2 to TRBJ2-7, with TRBD1 matching over 8 bases. There are 14 residues in the CDR3. V was clipped by 2 bases and J by 1 base; unmatched bases: 1. Germline CDR1 and CDR2: SNHLY and FYNNEI. Here the CDR3 DNA reads TGTGCCAGCAGTGAACAGGGGGCATCCTACGAGCAGTACTTC. Amino acid sequence: CASSEQGASYEQYF.

This rearrangement joins TRBV6-5 to TRBJ2-1, with 11 nucleotides matching TRBD2. The CDR3 extends over 15 amino acids. V shed 6 bases, J shed 4 bases, and the junction held 5 bases outside the gene matches. Germline loops: CDR1 MNHEY, CDR2 SVGAGI. The CDR3 sequence: CASSMGLAVYNEQFF. The CDR3 DNA reads TGTGCCAGCAGCATGGGACTAGCGGTGTACAATGAGCAGTTCTTC.